This note documents a single T cell receptor (beta chain) sequence. The germline V gene encodes CDR1 SGHAT and CDR2 FQNNGV. Germline trimming cut 0 bases from V and 7 bases from J; bases unmatched to any gene: 7. The CDR3 is 17 residues long. This record comes from a study of blood T cell repertoires in COVID-19. In the original analysis: Counts of nucleated cells, estimated from reference gene primer amplification, were obtained. Measured with immunoSEQ multiplex PCR; TCRdb has only the in-frame clones, and not every one. V, J and clone size reflect that table, while D and trimming were determined from the DNA. The sample includes around 62,000 clones, roughly 85% of them seen just once.

The TCR sequence derives from a middle-aged man with acute or convalescent COVID-19. Sequenced material: peripheral blood. The chain employs TRBV11-2 and TRBJ1-5; TRBD1 matches at 12 bases. The CDR3 region is CASSLEGQGASGQPQHF. In nucleotides, the CDR3 is TGTGCCAGCAGCTTAGAGGGACAGGGGGCGTCAGGGCAGCCCCAGCATTTT. Variable domain in full (rest from reference TRBV11-2 and TRBJ1-5): EAGVAQSPRYKIIEKRQSVAFWCNPISGHATLYWYQQILGQGPKLLIQFQNNGVVDDSQLPKDRFSAERLKGVDSTLKIQPAKLEDSAVYLCASSLEGQGASGQPQHFGDGTRLSIL.